Detailed here is one TCR beta chain. Its target is unknown. Repertoires were generated with immunoSEQ multiplex PCR, while TCRdb's copy carries only in-frame clones and drops some. The sample gives about 46,000 clones, roughly 83% of which show up once; 0.35% to 0.5% is in the top ten. These data are taken from a study of fetal regulatory T cell absence and autoimmunity. For the study at large: IPEX patients had exocrine pancreas autoimmunity without clinical diabetes.

Study results and caveats: Oligoclonal TCR enrichment in pancreas over cord blood reached over 100-fold for some clones. In IPEX syndrome, oligoclonal enrichment was read as supporting prenatal antigen-driven autoimmunity in the pancreas. Cord blood and pancreas showed broadly similar TRB gene family usage.

Germline CDR1 reads SGHVS; CDR2 reads FNYEAQ. V shed 4 bases and J shed 2 bases, with 14 bases lying between them. There are 15 residues in the CDR3. The chain couples TRBV7-6 to TRBJ1-2; a weak D match, TRBD1 (5 bases). Specimen: cord blood. This clonotype was sampled from a newborn boy with IPEX syndrome. CDR3 sequence (DNA): TGTGCCAGCAGCTCCGGTCCAGGGCCAAACTATGGCTACACCTTC. Its translation is CASSSGPGPNYGYTF.